This TCR beta chain appears in the sequencing data of a study of blood T cell repertoires in COVID-19. About the research overall: The study drew acute and convalescent COVID-19 samples from the United States, Italy and Spain. The analysed material was cDNA or gDNA that came from T cells, B-cell-depleted T cells, or PBMCs.

Per the original methods: The authors estimated nucleated cell counts from reference gene primer amplification. Data came from immunoSEQ multiplex PCR; TCRdb stores just in-frame clones and leaves some out. The V and J calls and the clone size are those of that table, but D and trimming were determined from the DNA. The sample includes some 140,000 clones, approximately 85% seen only once; the top ten take around 0.63%. Seattle's enrolled individuals joined amid active infection and were then monitored longitudinally. V was cut by 6 bases and J by 3 bases, with 18 bases left in between. CDR3 length: 16 residues. Germline lookup yields CDR1 MDHEN and CDR2 SYDVKM.

The J gene is TRBJ1-5, the V gene TRBV28, with D perhaps matching TRBD1 (5 bases). Material for sequencing was peripheral blood. The TCR comes from a man aged 55 to 70 with COVID-19, enrolled during active disease. CDR3 sequence: CASRRGSGQANQPQHF. DNA of the CDR3: TGTGCCAGCAGACGGGGGAGTGGGCAGGCCAATCAGCCCCAGCATTTT.